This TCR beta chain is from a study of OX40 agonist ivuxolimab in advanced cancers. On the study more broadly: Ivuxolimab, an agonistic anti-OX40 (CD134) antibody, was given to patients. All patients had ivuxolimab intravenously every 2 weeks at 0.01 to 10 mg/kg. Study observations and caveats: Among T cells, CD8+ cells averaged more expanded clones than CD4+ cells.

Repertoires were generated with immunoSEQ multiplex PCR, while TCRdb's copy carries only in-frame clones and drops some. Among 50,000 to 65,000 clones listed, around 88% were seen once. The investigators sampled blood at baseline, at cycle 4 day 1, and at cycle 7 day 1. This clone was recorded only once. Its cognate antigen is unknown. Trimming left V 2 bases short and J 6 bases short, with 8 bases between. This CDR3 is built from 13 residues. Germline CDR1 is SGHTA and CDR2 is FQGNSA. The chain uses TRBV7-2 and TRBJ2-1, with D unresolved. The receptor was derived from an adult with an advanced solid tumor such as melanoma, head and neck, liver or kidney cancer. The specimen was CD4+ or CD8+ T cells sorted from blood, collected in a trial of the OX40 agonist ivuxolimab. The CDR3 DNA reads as TGTGCCAGCAGCTTAACGGGTGGCAATGAGCAGTTCTTC. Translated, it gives CASSLTGGNEQFF.